This T cell receptor (beta chain) was captured in a study of blood T cells in healthy people across ages. A sample-barcoded 5' primer and a J-beta primer mix were used in a second PCR of roughly 6 to 11 cycles. TCRdb redid the calling of the 5' RACE reads with MiXCR, one entry per CDR3 protein. The sample consists of some 550,000 distinct CDR3 sequences, around half of them appearing once. This CDR3 is built from 15 residues. Losses at the gene ends were 0 bases for V and 2 bases for J; bases not matched to a gene: 2. CDR1 is ENHRY, CDR2 SYGVKD, per germline. This clonotype was obtained from a man older than 75 in good health. The sequenced sample consisted of blood. The genes are TRBV10-3 and TRBJ2-5, with TRBD1 matching 8 bases. DNA of the CDR3: TGTGCCATCAGTGAGTCGAGGGACAGGCAAGAGACCCAGTACTTC. Its translation: CAISESRDRQETQYF.